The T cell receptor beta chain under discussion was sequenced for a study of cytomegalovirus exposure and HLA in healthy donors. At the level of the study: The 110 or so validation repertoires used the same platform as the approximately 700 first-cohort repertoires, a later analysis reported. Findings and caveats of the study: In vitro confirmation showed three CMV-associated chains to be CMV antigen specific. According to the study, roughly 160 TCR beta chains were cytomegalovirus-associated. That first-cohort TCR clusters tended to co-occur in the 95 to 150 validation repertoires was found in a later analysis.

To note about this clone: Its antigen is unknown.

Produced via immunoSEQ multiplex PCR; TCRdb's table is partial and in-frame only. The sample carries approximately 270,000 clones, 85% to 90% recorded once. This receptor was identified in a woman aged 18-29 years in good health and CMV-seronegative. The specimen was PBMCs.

The CDR3 DNA reads as TGTGCCAGCAGCTTGGGGGACAGGGATATCGACGAGCAGTACTTC. As protein: CASSLGDRDIDEQYF. V usage is TRBV5-4 and J usage is TRBJ2-7; 9 positions match TRBD1. This CDR3 has 15 residues. Trimming at V came to 0 bases and at J to 5 bases, leaving 6 bases not matched to a gene. The germline V gene has CDR1 SGHNT and CDR2 YYREEE (reference sequence).